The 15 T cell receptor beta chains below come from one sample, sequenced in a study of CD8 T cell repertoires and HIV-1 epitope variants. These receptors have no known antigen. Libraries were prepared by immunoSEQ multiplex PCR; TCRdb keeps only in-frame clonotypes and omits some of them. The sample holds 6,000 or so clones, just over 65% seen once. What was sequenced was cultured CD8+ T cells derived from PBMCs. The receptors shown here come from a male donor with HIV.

This chain's CDR3 is CATSRTTTTSGEQYF. CDR3 DNA: TGTGCCACCAGCAGAACCACAACGACTAGCGGCGAGCAGTACTTC. The V call is TRBV15, the J call TRBJ2-7; 9 nucleotides match TRBD2. The V and J ends lost 2 bases and 6 bases, in that order; junction bases with no gene match: 8. There are 15 residues in the CDR3. The germline V gene encodes CDR1 LNHNV and CDR2 YYDKDF (reference sequence).

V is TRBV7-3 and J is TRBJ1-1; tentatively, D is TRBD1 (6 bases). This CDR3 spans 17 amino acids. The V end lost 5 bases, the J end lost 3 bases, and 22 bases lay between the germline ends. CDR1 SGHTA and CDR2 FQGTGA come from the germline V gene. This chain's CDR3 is CASSDQKTGPFYTEAFF. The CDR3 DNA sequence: TGTGCCAGCAGCGACCAGAAGACAGGACCTTTTTACACTGAAGCTTTCTTT.

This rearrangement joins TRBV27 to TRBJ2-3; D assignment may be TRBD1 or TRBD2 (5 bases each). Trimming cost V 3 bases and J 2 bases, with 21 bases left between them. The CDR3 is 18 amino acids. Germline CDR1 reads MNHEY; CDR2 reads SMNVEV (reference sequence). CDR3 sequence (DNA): TGTGCCAGCAGTTTCTATATAGGGACGGAAACTGACACAGATACGCAGTATTTT. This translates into CASSFYIGTETDTDTQYF.

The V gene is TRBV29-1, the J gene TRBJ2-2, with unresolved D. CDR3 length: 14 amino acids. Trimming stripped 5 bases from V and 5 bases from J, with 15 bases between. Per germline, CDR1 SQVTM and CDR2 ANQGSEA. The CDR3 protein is CSVPYGSATGELFF. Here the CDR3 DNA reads TGCAGCGTTCCGTATGGCAGTGCGACCGGGGAGCTGTTTTTT.

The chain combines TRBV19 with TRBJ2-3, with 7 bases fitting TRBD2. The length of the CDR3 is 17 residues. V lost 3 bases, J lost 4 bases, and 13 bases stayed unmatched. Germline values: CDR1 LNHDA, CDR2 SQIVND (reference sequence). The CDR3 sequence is CASSMSRMGGSADTQYF. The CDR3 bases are TGTGCCAGTAGTATGAGTAGGATGGGGGGGAGTGCAGATACGCAGTATTTT.

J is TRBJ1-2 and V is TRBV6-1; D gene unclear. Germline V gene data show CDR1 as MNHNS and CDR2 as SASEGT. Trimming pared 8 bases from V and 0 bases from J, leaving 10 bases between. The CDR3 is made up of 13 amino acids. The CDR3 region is CASSYGANYGYTF. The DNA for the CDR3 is TGTGCCAGCTCCTACGGAGCTAACTATGGCTACACCTTC.

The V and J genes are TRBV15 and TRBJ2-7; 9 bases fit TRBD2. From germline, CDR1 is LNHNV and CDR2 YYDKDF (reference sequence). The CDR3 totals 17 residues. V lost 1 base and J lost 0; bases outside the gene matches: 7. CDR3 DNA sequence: TGTGCCACCAGCAGAGCAACCTTAGCGGGGGACTCCTACGAGCAGTACTTC. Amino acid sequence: CATSRATLAGDSYEQYF.

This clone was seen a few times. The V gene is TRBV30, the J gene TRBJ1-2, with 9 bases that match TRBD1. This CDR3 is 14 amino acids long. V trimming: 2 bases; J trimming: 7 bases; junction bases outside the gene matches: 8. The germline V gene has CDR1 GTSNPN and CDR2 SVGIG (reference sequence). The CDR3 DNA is TGTGCCTGGAGTTTAAGGACAGGGGTTTCTGGCTACACCTTC. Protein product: CAWSLRTGVSGYTF.

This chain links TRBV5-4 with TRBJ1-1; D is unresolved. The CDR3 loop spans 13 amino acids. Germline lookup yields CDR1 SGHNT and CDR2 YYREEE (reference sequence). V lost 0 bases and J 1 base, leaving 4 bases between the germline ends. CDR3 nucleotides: TGTGCCAGCAGCTTGGCCGAGAACACTGAAGCTTTCTTT. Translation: CASSLAENTEAFF.

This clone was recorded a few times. CDR3 region: CASTPPAAYEQYF. For the CDR3, the DNA is TGTGCCAGCACCCCGCCGGCTGCCTACGAGCAGTACTTC. The genes are TRBV7-2 and TRBJ2-7; unclear D gene. CDR1 is SGHTA and CDR2 is FQGNSA in the germline V gene. This CDR3 is 13 amino acids long. Trimming removed 7 bases from V and 2 bases from J, with 12 bases in between.

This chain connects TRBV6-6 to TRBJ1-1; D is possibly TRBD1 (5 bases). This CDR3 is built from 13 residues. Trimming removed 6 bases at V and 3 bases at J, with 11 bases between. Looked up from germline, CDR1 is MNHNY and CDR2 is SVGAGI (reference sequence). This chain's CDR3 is CASSPDTYTEAFF. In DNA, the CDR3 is TGTGCCAGCAGCCCGGACACCTACACTGAAGCTTTCTTT.

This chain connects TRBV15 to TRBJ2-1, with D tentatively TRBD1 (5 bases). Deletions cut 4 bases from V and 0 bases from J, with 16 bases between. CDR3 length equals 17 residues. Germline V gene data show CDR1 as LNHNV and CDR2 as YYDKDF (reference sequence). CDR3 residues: CATSINIGAASYNEQFF. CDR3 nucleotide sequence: TGTGCCACCAGCATAAATATTGGGGCTGCCTCCTACAATGAGCAGTTCTTC.

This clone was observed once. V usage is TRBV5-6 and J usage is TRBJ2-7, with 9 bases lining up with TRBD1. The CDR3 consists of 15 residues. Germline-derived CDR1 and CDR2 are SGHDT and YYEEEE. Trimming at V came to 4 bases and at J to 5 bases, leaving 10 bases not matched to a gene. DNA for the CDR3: TGTGCCAGCAGCGTCGTCCGGGACAGGGTCAACGAGCAGTACTTC. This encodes CASSVVRDRVNEQYF.

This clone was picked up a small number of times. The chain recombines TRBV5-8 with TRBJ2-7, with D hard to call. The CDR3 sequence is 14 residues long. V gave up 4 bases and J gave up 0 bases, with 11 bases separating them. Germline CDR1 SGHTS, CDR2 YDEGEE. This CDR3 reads CASSPTTSSYEQYF. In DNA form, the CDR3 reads TGTGCCAGCAGCCCTACTACGAGCTCCTACGAGCAGTACTTC.

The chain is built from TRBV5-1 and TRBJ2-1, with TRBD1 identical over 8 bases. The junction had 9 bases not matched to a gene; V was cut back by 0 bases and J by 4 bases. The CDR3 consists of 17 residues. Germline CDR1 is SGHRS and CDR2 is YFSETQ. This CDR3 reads CASSLVRTGTTYNEQFF. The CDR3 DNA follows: TGCGCCAGCAGCTTGGTAAGGACAGGGACAACATACAATGAGCAGTTCTTC.